Given below is one T cell receptor beta chain in context. What it recognizes is unknown. Unmatched junction bases numbered 9, after V lost 6 bases and J lost 9 bases. Germline V gene sequence: CDR1 SGHVS, CDR2 FNYEAQ. The CDR3 covers 15 residues. These data come from a study of identical twins. Unique molecular identifiers were in the cDNA, with template-switch universal primer binding. MiXCR, applied by TCRdb to the 5' RACE reads, yields one record per CDR3 protein. The data contain about 430,000 distinct CDR3 sequences, less than 20% of them singletons. Study-wide results and caveats: Low generation-probability sequences were in excess among twin-shared out-of-frame alpha sequences. Beta out-of-frame sequences showed weaker excess sharing between twins. Because invariant MAIT and iNKT cells could be present, zero-insertion analyses could be partly confounded.

The clonotype was recovered from a man over 45 in good health. The rearrangement links TRBV7-6 to TRBJ2-1; 12 nucleotides match TRBD2. The specimen sequenced was naive T cells sorted from blood. CDR3 in amino acids: CASSKTSGGLAEQFF. The CDR3 DNA follows: TGTGCCAGCAGTAAGACTAGCGGGGGATTGGCTGAGCAGTTCTTC.